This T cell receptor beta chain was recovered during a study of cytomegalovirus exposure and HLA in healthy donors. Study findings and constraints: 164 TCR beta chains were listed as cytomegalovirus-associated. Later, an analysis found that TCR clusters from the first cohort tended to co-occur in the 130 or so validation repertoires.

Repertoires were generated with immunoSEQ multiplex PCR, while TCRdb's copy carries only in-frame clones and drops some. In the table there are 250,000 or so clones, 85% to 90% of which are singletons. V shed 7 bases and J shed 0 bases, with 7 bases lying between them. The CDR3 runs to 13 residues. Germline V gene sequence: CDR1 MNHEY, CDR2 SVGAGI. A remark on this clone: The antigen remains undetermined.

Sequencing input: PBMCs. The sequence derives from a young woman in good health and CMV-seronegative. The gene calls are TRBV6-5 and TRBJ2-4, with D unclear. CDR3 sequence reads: CASTNLAKNIQYF. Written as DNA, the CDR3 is TGTGCCAGCACCAACTTAGCCAAAAACATTCAGTACTTC.